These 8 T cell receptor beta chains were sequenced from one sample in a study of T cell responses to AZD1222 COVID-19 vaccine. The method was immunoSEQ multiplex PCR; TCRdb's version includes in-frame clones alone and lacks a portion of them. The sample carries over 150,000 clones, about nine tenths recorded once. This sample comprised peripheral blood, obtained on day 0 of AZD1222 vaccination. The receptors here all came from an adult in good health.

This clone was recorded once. Here the CDR3 DNA reads TGTGCCAGTAGTATAGGGGTATTCACTGAAGCTTTCTTT. Translated: CASSIGVFTEAFF. J is TRBJ1-1 and V is TRBV19; D uncertain. In germline, CDR1 is LNHDA, CDR2 SQIVND (reference sequence). Trimming pared 1 base from V and 4 bases from J, leaving 7 bases between. This CDR3 region has 13 residues.

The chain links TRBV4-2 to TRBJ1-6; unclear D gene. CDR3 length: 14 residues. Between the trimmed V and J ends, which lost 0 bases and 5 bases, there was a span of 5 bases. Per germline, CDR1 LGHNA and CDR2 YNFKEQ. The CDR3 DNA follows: TGTGCCAGCAGCCAAGAGGCAGATAATTCACCCCTCCACTTT. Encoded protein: CASSQEADNSPLHF.

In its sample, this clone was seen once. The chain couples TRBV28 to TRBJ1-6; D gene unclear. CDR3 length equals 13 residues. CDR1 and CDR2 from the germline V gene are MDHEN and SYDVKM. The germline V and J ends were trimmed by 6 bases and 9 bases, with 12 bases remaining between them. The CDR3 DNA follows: TGTGCCAGCAGATCGGGCGCTGGTTCACCCCTCCACTTT. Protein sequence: CASRSGAGSPLHF.

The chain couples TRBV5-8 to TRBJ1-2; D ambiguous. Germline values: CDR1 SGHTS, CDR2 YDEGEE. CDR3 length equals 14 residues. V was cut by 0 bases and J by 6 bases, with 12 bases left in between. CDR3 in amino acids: CASSLVGIRNGYTF. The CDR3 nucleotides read TGTGCCAGCAGCTTGGTGGGGATTCGGAATGGCTACACCTTC. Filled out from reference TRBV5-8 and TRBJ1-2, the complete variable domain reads EAGVTQSPTHLIKTRGQQATLRCSPISGHTSVYWYQQALGLGLQFLLWYDEGEERNRGNFPPRFSGRQFPNYSSELNVNALELEDSALYLCASSLVGIRNGYTFGSGTRLTVV.

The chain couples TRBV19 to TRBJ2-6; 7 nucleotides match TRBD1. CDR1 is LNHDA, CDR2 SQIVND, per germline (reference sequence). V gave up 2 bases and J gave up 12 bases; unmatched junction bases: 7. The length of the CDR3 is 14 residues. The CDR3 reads CASSITPGGRVLTF. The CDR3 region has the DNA TGTGCCAGTAGTATAACGCCAGGGGGTCGCGTCCTGACTTTC.

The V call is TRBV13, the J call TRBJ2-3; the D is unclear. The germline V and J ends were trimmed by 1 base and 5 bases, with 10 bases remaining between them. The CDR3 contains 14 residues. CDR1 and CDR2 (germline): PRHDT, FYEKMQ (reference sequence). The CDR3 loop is CASSLEGRGDTQYF. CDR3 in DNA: TGTGCCAGCAGCTTAGAGGGCCGAGGAGATACGCAGTATTTT. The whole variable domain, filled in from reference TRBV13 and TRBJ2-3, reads AAGVIQSPRHLIKEKRETATLKCYPIPRHDTVYWYQQGPGQDPQFLISFYEKMQSDKGSIPDRFSAQQFSDYHSELNMSSLELGDSALYFCASSLEGRGDTQYFGPGTRLTVL.

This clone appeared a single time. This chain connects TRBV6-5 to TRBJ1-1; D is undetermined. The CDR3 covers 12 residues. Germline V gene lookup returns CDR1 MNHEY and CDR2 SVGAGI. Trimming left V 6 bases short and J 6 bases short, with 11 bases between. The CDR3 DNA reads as TGTGCCAGCAGGGGCTATAGAGCTGAAGCTTTCTTT. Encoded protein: CASRGYRAEAFF.

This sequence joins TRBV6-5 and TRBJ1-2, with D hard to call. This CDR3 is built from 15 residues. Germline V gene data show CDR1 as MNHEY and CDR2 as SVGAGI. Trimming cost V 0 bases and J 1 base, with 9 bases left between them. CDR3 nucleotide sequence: TGTGCCAGCAGTTACTCGAGGCCGGTTAACTATGGCTACACCTTC. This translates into CASSYSRPVNYGYTF.